The TCR beta chain described here comes from a study of T cell responses to AZD1222 COVID-19 vaccine. General observations from the study: Sampled repertoires all dated from after the peak T cell response. Most donors were white British, females outnumbered males, and clonal diversity was possibly underestimated. Reportedly, nearly half of unique spike TCRs recognized epitopes outside B.1.351/B.1.1.7 mutations. Of the AZD1222 recipients, only six were seropositive at baseline.

This CDR3 is 15 amino acids long. The J segment lost 3 bases and the V segment lost 0 bases, leaving 3 bases of the junction unmatched. Germline V gives CDR1 SGHRS, CDR2 YFSETQ. Comment on this clone: The antigen remains undetermined.

The protocol was immunoSEQ multiplex PCR, while the TCRdb copy is restricted to in-frame clones and leaves out a portion. Altogether around 76,000 clones are present, more than 75% being singletons, with the ten largest covering less than 15%. Material: peripheral blood, obtained on day 0 of AZD1222 vaccination. The V gene is TRBV5-1, the J gene TRBJ2-3; TRBD2 matches at 8 bases. This clonotype originated in an adult in good health. CDR3 DNA: TGCGCCAGCAGCTTGGATAGCGGGGTGACAGATACGCAGTATTTT. Amino acids: CASSLDSGVTDTQYF.